These 15 T cell receptor beta chains came from one sample sequenced in a study of T-cell reconstitution after alpha-beta-depleted transplantation in children. For TCRbeta, the library was prepared with unique molecular identifiers. TCRdb reprocessed the PCR reads with MiXCR, giving one entry per CDR3 protein. The sample holds around 94,000 distinct CDR3 sequences, about 8% seen once. This specimen consisted of PBMCs, obtained before TCRalphabeta/CD19-depleted stem cell transplant. All receptors come from a boy aged 2-9 years with acute lymphoblastic leukemia, due to receive a stem cell transplant.

The chain is built from TRBV20-1 and TRBJ1-2; 10 bases match TRBD1. Trimming at V came to 6 bases and at J to 4 bases, leaving 8 bases not matched to a gene. The germline V gene encodes CDR1 DFQATT and CDR2 SNEGSKA (reference sequence). The CDR3 sequence is 14 residues long. The CDR3 DNA sequence: TGCAGTGCCTCCGGGACAGGGGTTTCCTATGGCTACACCTTC. This sequence encodes CSASGTGVSYGYTF.

V gene TRBV5-1 combines with J gene TRBJ1-2; the match to TRBD1 covers 7 bases. Germline loops: CDR1 SGHRS, CDR2 YFSETQ. This CDR3 comprises 14 residues. V lost 5 bases to trimming and J lost 3 bases; unmatched junction nucleotides: 7. The CDR3 protein is CASRIRQGYYGYTF. CDR3 DNA: TGCGCCAGCAGGATAAGACAGGGATACTATGGCTACACCTTC.

This clonotype was found many times. The junction shows a germline mismatch at one end, possibly a read error. This chain links TRBV4-1 with TRBJ1-1; no clear D gene. In germline, CDR1 is MGHRA, CDR2 YSYEKL. There are 11 residues in the CDR3. The CDR3 is CASSQDYSGTF. CDR3 DNA sequence: TGCGCCAGCAGCCAAGATTACTCAGGAACCTTT.

V and J are TRBV12-3 or TRBV12-4 and TRBJ2-5; D gene ambiguous. V lost 3 bases to trimming and J lost 4 bases, with 9 bases between them. The CDR3 loop spans 13 amino acids. For the CDR3, the DNA is TGTGCCAGCAGTTTGTACAGTTTAGAGACCCAGTACTTC. It encodes CASSLYSLETQYF.

This clonotype was detected only a few times. The chain has TRBV24-1 and TRBJ2-3, with 8 bases aligning to TRBD1. CDR3 length: 15 residues. The junction had 3 bases not matched to a gene; V was cut back by 4 bases and J by 1 base. Germline V lookup: CDR1 KGHDR, CDR2 SFDVKD. The CDR3 DNA reads TGTGCCACCAGTGACCCGGGACAGGGCACAGATACGCAGTATTTT. Translating it yields CATSDPGQGTDTQYF.

This clonotype has ten or more counts. The chain combines TRBV7-9 with TRBJ2-3; 9 bases are shared with TRBD1. Germline CDR1 is SEHNR and CDR2 is FQNEAQ (reference sequence). This CDR3 has 16 residues. Trimming took 5 bases from V and 3 from J; bases not matched to a gene: 9. CDR3 sequence reads: CASSQLTGTGTDTQYF. CDR3 DNA: TGTGCCAGCAGCCAACTTACCGGGACAGGGACAGATACGCAGTATTTT.

Many counts were recorded for this clonotype. The rearrangement uses TRBV14 and TRBJ2-1, with D tentatively TRBD2 (6 bases). This CDR3 is built from 14 residues. V was clipped by 8 bases and J by 6 bases, with 17 bases between them. Germline CDR1 is SGHDN and CDR2 is FVKESK. CDR3 DNA: TGTGCCAGCGCTTGGGAAGTGGGAGGCAATGAGCAGTTCTTC. Translated: CASAWEVGGNEQFF.

This clonotype was counted at least ten times. V is TRBV3-1 and J is TRBJ1-1; the D is unclear. Germline lookup yields CDR1 LGHDT and CDR2 YNNKEL (reference sequence). The CDR3 extends over 14 amino acids. The V and J ends lost 1 base and 3 bases respectively, with 9 bases between them. The CDR3 bases are TGTGCCAGCAGCCAAGTGCCGGGGTACACTGAAGCTTTCTTT. Encoded protein: CASSQVPGYTEAFF.

This clonotype was found many times. The chain employs TRBV20-1 and TRBJ2-7; 10 bases are shared with TRBD1. V trimming: 6 bases; J trimming: 3 bases; junction bases outside the gene matches: 8. Germline V gives CDR1 DFQATT, CDR2 SNEGSKA (reference sequence). The CDR3 is 14 residues long. CDR3 DNA: TGCAGTGCCACCACCGGGACAGGGGACTACGAGCAGTACTTC. Translation: CSATTGTGDYEQYF.

Comment on this clonotype: A much larger clone lies a single base off, so this may be a read error. The genes are TRBV6-2 or TRBV6-3 and TRBJ2-3; D possibly corresponds to TRBD2 (7 bases). This CDR3 contains 14 residues. Per germline, CDR1 MNHEY and CDR2 SVGEGT. The CDR3 region has the DNA TGTGCCAACAGTCTGGGGGGGCCGGCAGATACGCAGTATTTT. Translation: CANSLGGPADTQYF.

In the case of this clonotype: Since a much larger clone is just one base distant, this may be a read error. The chain is built from TRBV12-3 or TRBV12-4 and TRBJ2-3, with 8 nucleotides matching TRBD2. This CDR3 has 15 amino acids. The CDR3 loop is CASSRLALSTNTQYF. The CDR3 DNA reads as TGTGCCAGCAGTCGACTAGCGTTGAGCACAAATACGCAGTATTTT.

This clonotype was observed at least ten times. The CDR3 DNA is TGCGCCAGCAGCGCGGACAGGGGGGCGTACGAGCAGTACTTC. Its translation is CASSADRGAYEQYF. This sequence joins TRBV5-1 and TRBJ2-7, with 10 positions matching TRBD1. The CDR3 runs to 14 residues. Germline loops: CDR1 SGHRS, CDR2 YFSETQ. V lost 4 bases and J lost 4; bases outside the gene matches: 5.

The rearrangement joins TRBV11-2 to TRBJ2-1, with 10 bases matching TRBD2. The J segment lost 9 bases and the V segment lost 5 bases, leaving 10 bases of the junction unmatched. This CDR3 is built from 15 residues. The germline CDR1 and CDR2 sequences are SGHAT and FQNNGV. In DNA form, the CDR3 reads TGTGCCAGCAGCCTTTTGAGCGGGGGGGCCCGTGAGCAGTTCTTC. It yields the protein CASSLLSGGAREQFF.

This clonotype was counted ten times or more. The chain recombines TRBV28 with TRBJ2-2, with D tentatively TRBD2 (6 bases). This CDR3 comprises 15 residues. Looked up from germline, CDR1 is MDHEN and CDR2 is SYDVKM. Trimming shortened V by 0 bases and J by 3 bases, and 8 bases separated the two germline ends. The CDR3: CASSLWTRDTGELFF. The CDR3 DNA follows: TGTGCCAGCAGTTTATGGACTAGGGACACCGGGGAGCTGTTTTTT.

About this clonotype itself: Mismatch with germline at one junction end may stem from a read error. DNA for the CDR3: TGTGCCAGCAGCGGACTAGCGGGGCAACCAGAGACGCAGTATTTT. Amino acids: CASSGLAGQPETQYF. The gene calls are TRBV3-1 and TRBJ2-3, with 12 nucleotides matching TRBD2. From germline, CDR1 is LGHDT and CDR2 YNNKEL (reference sequence). The CDR3 contains 15 residues.